This T cell receptor (beta chain) is from a study of control samples from healthy donors and cancer patients. Some clones are missing from TCRdb's copy, which holds only in-frame ones; the method was immunoSEQ multiplex PCR. Among about 150,000 clones listed, 91% were seen once. This clone showed up just a few times. From germline, CDR1 is MNHEY and CDR2 SVGEGT. J was trimmed by 2 bases and V by 6 bases; bases with no gene match: 10. The CDR3 has 15 residues. V usage is TRBV6-2 or TRBV6-3 and J usage is TRBJ2-7, with TRBD2 identical over 7 bases. The specimen sequenced was blood. The sequence came from a man aged 30 to 45 in good health. The CDR3 DNA sequence: TGTGCCAGCAGCCGCCGGGACTACCAAACCTACGAGCAGTACTTC. Its translation is CASSRRDYQTYEQYF.